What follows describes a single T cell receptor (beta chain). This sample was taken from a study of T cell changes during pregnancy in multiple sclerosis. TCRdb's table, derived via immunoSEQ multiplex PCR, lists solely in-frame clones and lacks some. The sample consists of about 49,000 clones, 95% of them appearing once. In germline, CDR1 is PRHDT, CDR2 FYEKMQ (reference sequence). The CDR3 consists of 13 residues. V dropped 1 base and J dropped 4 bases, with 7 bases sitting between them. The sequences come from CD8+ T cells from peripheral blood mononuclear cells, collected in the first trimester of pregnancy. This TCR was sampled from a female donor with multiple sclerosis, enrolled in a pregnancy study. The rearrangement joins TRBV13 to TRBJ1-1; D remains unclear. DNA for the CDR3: TGTGCCAGCAGCTTAGTGGCGGGCACTGAAGCTTTCTTT. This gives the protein CASSLVAGTEAFF.